Included here is one T cell receptor (beta chain) sequence, with context. These data come from a study of response to subunit inactivated influenza vaccine. V shed 4 bases, J shed 7 bases, and the junction held 14 bases outside the gene matches. This CDR3 spans 16 amino acids. Germline-derived CDR1 and CDR2 are DFQATT and SNEGSKA (reference sequence). Each CDR3 protein is one row after TCRdb ran MiXCR on the RT-PCR reads. The data hold approximately 700,000 distinct CDR3 sequences, with 15% to 18% observed a single time. This TCR was recovered from a man aged 45-65 years who received an inactivated influenza vaccine. The chain couples TRBV20-1 to TRBJ2-4; 9 bases match TRBD2. The sample here was PBMCs from blood, taken roughly 12 days after vaccination. The CDR3 DNA reads as TGCAGTGCTAACTTCCCCCTAGCGGGGCTGGGGAACATTCAGTACTTC. Its protein product is CSANFPLAGLGNIQYF.